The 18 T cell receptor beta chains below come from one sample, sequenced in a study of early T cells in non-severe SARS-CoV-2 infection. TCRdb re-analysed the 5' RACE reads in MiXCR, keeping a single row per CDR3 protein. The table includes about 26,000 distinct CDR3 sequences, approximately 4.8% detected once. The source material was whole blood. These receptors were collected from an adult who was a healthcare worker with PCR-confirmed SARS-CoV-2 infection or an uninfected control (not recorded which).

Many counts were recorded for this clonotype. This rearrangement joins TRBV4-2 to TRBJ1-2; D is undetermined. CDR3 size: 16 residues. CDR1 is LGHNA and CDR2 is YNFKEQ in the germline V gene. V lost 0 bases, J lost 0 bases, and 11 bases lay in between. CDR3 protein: CASSQDVGTPNYGYTF. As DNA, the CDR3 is TGTGCCAGCAGCCAAGACGTAGGAACACCTAACTATGGCTACACCTTC.

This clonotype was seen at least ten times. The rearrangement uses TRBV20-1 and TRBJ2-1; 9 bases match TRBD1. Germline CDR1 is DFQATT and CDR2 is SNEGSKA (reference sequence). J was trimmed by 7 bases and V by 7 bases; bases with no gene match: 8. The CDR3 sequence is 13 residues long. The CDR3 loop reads CSEAGQGKNEQFF. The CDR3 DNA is TGCAGTGAGGCGGGACAGGGTAAAAATGAGCAGTTCTTC.

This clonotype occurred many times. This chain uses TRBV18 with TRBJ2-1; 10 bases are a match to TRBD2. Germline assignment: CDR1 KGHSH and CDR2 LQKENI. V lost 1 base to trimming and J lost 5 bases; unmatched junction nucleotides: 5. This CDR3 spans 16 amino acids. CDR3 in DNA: TGTGCCAGCTCACCACGGCCTAGCGGGGGTAACAATGAGCAGTTCTTC. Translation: CASSPRPSGGNNEQFF. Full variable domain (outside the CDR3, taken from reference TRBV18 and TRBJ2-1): NAGVMQNPRHLVRRRGQEARLRCSPMKGHSHVYWYRQLPEEGLKFMVYLQKENIIDESGMPKERFSAEFPKEGPSILRIQQVVRGDSAAYFCASSPRPSGGNNEQFFGPGTRLTVL.

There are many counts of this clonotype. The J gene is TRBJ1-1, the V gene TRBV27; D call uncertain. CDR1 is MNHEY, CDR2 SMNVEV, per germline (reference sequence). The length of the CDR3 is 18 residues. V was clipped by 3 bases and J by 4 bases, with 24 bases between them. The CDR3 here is CASSFPNSFGERTTEAFF. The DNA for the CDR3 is TGTGCCAGCAGTTTCCCAAATTCCTTCGGGGAAAGGACCACTGAAGCTTTCTTT.

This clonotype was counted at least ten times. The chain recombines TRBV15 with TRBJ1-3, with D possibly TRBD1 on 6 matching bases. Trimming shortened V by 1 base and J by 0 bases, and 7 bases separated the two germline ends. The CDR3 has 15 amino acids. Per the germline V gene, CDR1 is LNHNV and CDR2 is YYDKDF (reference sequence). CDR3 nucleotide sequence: TGTGCCACCAGCAGAGGGGACACCTCTGGAAACACCATATATTTT. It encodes CATSRGDTSGNTIYF.

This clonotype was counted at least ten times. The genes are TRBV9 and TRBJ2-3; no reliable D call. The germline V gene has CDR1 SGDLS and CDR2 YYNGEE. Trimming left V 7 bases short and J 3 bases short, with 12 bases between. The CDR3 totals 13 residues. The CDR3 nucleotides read TGTGCCAGCCGGGCCCTACCTACAGATACGCAGTATTTT. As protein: CASRALPTDTQYF.

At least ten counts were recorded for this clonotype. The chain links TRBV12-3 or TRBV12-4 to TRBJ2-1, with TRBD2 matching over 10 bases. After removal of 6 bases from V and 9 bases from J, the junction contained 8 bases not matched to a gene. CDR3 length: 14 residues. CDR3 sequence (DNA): TGTGCCAGCAGCACTAGCGGGGCGCCCGGTGAGCAGTTCTTC. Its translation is CASSTSGAPGEQFF.

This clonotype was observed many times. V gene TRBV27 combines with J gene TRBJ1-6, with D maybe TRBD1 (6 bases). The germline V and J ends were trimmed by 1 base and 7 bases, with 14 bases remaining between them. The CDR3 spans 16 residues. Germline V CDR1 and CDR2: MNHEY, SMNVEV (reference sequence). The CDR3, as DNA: TGTGCCAGCAGTTTATTAGGGCAGGGGACAAATTCACCCCTCCACTTT. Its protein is CASSLLGQGTNSPLHF.

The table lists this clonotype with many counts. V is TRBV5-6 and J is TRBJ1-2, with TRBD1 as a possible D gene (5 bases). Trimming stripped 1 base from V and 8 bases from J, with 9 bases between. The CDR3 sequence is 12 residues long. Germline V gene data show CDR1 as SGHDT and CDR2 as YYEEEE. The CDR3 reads CASSLKGDGYTF. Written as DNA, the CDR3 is TGTGCCAGCAGCTTGAAAGGGGACGGCTACACCTTC.

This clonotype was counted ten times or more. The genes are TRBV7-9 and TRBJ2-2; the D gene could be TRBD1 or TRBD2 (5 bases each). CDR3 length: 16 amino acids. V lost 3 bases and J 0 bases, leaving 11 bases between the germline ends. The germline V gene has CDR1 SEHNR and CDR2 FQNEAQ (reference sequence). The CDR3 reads CASSFRLGANTGELFF. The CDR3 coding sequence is TGTGCCAGCAGCTTTAGGCTGGGGGCGAACACCGGGGAGCTGTTTTTT.

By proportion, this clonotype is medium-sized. The CDR3 nucleotides are TGTGCCAGCGGGGAGAGGGACGGCTCCTACGAGCAGTACTTC. Its protein product is CASGERDGSYEQYF. The rearrangement links TRBV27 to TRBJ2-7; D is perhaps TRBD1 or TRBD2 (5 bases each). The V end was cut by 8 bases, the J end by 0 bases, with 14 bases between. CDR1 is MNHEY and CDR2 is SMNVEV in the germline V gene (reference sequence). The CDR3 totals 14 residues.

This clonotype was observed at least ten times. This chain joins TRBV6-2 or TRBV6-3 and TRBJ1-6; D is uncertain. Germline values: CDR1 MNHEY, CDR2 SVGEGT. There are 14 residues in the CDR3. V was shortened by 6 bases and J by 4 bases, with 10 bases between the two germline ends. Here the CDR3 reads CASRADVYNSPLHF. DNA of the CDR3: TGTGCCAGCAGGGCGGACGTTTATAATTCACCCCTCCACTTT.

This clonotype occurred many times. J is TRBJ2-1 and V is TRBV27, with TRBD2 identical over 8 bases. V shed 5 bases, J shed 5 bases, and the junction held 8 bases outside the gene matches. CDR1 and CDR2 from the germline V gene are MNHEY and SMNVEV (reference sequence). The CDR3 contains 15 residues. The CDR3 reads CASSPREGRDNEQFF. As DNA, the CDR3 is TGTGCCAGCAGTCCCCGGGAGGGGCGGGACAATGAGCAGTTCTTC.

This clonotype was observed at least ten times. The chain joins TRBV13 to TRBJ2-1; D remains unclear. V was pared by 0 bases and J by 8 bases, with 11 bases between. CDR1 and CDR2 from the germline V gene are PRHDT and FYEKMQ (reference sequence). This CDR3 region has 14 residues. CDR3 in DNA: TGTGCCAGCAGCTTAGGCCTCAAACAGTATGAGCAGTTCTTC. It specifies CASSLGLKQYEQFF.

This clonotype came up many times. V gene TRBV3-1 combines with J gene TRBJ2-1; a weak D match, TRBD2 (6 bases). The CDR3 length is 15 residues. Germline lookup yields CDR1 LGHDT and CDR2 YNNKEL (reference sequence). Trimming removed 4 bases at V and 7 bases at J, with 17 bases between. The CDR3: CASSPRGVTRNEQFF. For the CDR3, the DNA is TGTGCCAGCAGCCCCCGAGGCGTGACTAGGAATGAGCAGTTCTTC.

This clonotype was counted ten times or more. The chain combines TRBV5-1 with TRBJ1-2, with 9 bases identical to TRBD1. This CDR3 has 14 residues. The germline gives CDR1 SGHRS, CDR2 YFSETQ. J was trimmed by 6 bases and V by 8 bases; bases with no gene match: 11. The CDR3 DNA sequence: TGCGCCAGTAACCCGGGACAGGGAAGAGATGGCTACACCTTC. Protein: CASNPGQGRDGYTF.

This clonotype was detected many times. The CDR3 loop reads CASSLDRVLYTF. The CDR3 nucleotides read TGTGCCAGCAGCTTGGACAGGGTATTGTACACCTTC. The chain joins TRBV7-8 to TRBJ1-2; the match to TRBD1 covers 8 bases. Germline CDR1 is SGHVS and CDR2 is FQNEAQ. The CDR3 totals 12 residues. Germline trimming cut 3 bases from V and 11 bases from J; bases unmatched to any gene: 5. Using reference TRBV7-8 and TRBJ1-2 for the parts outside the CDR3, the full variable domain is GAGVSQSPRYKVAKRGQDVALRCDPISGHVSLFWYQQALGQGPEFLTYFQNEAQLDKSGLPSDRFFAERPEGSVSTLKIQRTQQEDSAVYLCASSLDRVLYTFGSGTRLTVV.

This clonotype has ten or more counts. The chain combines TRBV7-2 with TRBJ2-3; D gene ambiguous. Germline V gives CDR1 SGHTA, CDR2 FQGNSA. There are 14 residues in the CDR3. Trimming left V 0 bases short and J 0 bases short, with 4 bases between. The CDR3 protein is CASSLAHSTDTQYF. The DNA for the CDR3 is TGTGCCAGCAGCTTAGCACACAGCACAGATACGCAGTATTTT.